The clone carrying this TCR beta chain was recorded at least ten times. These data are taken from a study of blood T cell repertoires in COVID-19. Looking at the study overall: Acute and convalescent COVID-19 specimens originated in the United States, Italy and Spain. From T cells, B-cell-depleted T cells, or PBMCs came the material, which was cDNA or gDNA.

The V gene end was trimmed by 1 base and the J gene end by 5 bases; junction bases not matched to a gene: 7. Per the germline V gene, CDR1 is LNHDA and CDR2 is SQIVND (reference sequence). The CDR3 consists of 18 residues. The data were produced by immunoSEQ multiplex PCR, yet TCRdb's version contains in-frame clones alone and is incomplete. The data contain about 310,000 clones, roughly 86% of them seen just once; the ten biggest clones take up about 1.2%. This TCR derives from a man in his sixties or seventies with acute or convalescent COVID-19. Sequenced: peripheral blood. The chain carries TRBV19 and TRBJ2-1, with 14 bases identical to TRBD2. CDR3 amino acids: CASSIGLAGGRSDNEQFF. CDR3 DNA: TGTGCCAGTAGTATAGGACTAGCGGGAGGGAGATCGGACAATGAGCAGTTCTTC.